This TCR beta chain is from a study of T cell changes during pregnancy in multiple sclerosis. The CDR3 has 13 residues. Trimming took off 0 bases at V and 6 bases at J, with 11 bases between the two ends. Germline CDR1 reads GTSNPN; CDR2 reads SVGIG (reference sequence). Libraries were prepared by immunoSEQ multiplex PCR; TCRdb keeps only in-frame clonotypes and omits some of them. The sample has 35,000 to 55,000 clones; around 93% are singletons. The J gene is TRBJ1-2, the V gene TRBV30, with D maybe TRBD1 (5 bases). The sample consisted of CD8+ T cells from peripheral blood mononuclear cells, taken after pregnancy. The TCR sequence derives from a female donor with multiple sclerosis, enrolled in a pregnancy study. CDR3 nucleotides: TGTGCCTGGAGTGTCGCAGGGTCTGATGGCTACACCTTC. Translating it yields CAWSVAGSDGYTF.